This TCR beta chain derives from a study of early T cells in non-severe SARS-CoV-2 infection. Overall study context: Alpha and beta chains were unpaired, from unsorted whole-blood bulk RNA.

Notes on the study in general: Matching results from VDJdb favored anti-spike CD8 responses, leaving private and CD4 specificities undetected.

In its sample, this clonotype was seen many times. Its specificity is unknown. TCRdb independently ran MiXCR on the 5' RACE reads; one entry per CDR3 protein. The data contain almost 65,000 distinct CDR3 sequences, 4.9% of them singletons. Germline loops: CDR1 SGHTA, CDR2 FQGNSA. This CDR3 is built from 17 residues. Trimming at V came to 3 bases and at J to 0 bases, leaving 5 bases not matched to a gene. Specimen: whole blood. The chain employs TRBV7-2 and TRBJ1-2, with 12 bases lining up with TRBD1. This TCR was recovered from an adult who was a healthcare worker with PCR-confirmed SARS-CoV-2 infection or an uninfected control (not recorded which). The CDR3 DNA is TGTGCCAGCAGCTTGGGGACAGGGGGCTCCACTAACTATGGCTACACCTTC. It yields the protein CASSLGTGGSTNYGYTF.